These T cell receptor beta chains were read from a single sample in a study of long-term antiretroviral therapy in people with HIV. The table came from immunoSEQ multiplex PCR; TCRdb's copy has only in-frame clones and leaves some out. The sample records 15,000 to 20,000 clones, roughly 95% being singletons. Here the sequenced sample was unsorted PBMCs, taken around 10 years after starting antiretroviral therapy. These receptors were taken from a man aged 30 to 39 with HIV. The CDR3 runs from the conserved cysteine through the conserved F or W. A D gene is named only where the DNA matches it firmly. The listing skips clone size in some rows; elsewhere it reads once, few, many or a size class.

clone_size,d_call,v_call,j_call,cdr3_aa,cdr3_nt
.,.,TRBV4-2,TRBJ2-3,CASSQESDTQYF,TGTGCCAGCAGCCAAGAATCAGATACGCAGTATTTT
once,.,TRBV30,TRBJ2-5,CARRSGIQETQYF,TGTGCCAGGCGCTCGGGCATCCAAGAGACCCAGTACTTC
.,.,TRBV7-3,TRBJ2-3,CASSSGLGTDTQYF,TGTGCCAGCAGCTCGGGACTGGGCACAGATACGCAGTATTTT
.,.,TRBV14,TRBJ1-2,CASSQDLAGNGYTF,TGTGCCAGCAGCCAAGATCTCGCAGGGAATGGCTACACCTTC
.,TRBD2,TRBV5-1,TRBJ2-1,CASSVGLAGGNEQFF,TGCGCCAGCAGCGTAGGACTAGCGGGGGGAAATGAGCAGTTCTTC
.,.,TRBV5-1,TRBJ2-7,CASSLGGYEQYF,TGCGCCAGCAGCTTGGGAGGATACGAGCAGTACTTC
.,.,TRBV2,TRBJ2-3,CASSLQGNPTDTQYF,TGTGCCAGCAGCCTACAGGGTAACCCCACAGATACGCAGTATTTT
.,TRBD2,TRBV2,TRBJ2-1,CASRWSGGAGYNEQFF,TGTGCCAGCAGGTGGAGCGGGGGGGCCGGCTACAATGAGCAGTTCTTC
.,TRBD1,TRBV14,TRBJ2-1,CASSRTGIKNEQFF,TGTGCCAGCAGCCGGACAGGTATTAAGAATGAGCAGTTCTTC
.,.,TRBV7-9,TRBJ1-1,CASSFSGDTEAFF,TGTGCCAGCAGCTTTTCCGGGGACACTGAAGCTTTCTTT
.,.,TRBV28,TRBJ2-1,CASSSRYEQFF,TGTGCCAGCAGTTCCCGATATGAGCAGTTCTTC
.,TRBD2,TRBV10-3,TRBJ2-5,CAISERGGQETQYF,TGTGCCATCAGCGAACGGGGGGGGCAAGAGACCCAGTACTTC
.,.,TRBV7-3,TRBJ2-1,CASSLMRSYNEQFF,TGTGCCAGCAGCTTAATGCGGTCCTACAATGAGCAGTTCTTC
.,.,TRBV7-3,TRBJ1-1,CASSLTQNTEAFF,TGTGCCAGCAGCTTAACGCAGAACACTGAAGCTTTCTTT
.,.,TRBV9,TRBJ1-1,CASSVGTAGTEAFF,TGTGCCAGCAGCGTCGGGACGGCGGGCACTGAAGCTTTCTTT